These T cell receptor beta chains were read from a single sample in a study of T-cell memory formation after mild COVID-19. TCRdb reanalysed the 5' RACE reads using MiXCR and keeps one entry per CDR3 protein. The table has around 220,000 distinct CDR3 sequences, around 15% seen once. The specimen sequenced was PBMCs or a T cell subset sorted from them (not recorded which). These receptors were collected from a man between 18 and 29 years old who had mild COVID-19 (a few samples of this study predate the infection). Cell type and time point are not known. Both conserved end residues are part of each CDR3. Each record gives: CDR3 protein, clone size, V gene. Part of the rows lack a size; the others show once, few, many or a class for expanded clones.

CDR3: CSAPNGGGSSYEQYF; size: .; V: TRBV20-1
CDR3: CASSEPGTGNYGYTF; size: few; V: TRBV25-1
CDR3: CATLKSSQFF; size: once; V: TRBV7-9
CDR3: CSAQHGGVQYF; size: few; V: TRBV20-1
CDR3: CATSDHVTGDYGYTF; size: .; V: TRBV24-1
CDR3: CASSLEGSSNQPQHF; size: few; V: TRBV7-2
CDR3: CASSEFIIGSGTGELFF; size: few; V: TRBV6-4
CDR3: CASSKTGNLNTEAFF; size: few; V: TRBV6-5
CDR3: CASIQTGELFF; size: .; V: TRBV5-1
CDR3: CASSPAGGVHGELFF; size: few; V: TRBV4-2
CDR3: CSVITGLSSGNTIYF; size: few; V: TRBV29-1
CDR3: CAIRGGNRVAEQFF; size: few; V: TRBV10-3
CDR3: CASSYPGETQYF; size: .; V: TRBV6-2/TRBV6-3
CDR3: CASQAPLKVYQPQHF; size: .; V: TRBV28
CDR3: CSAPDRVGEKLFF; size: .; V: TRBV20-1
CDR3: CASNPGNSNQPQHF; size: .; V: TRBV6-5
CDR3: CASSAPSGASYNEQFF; size: .; V: TRBV9
CDR3: CASSQASSGGLRETQYF; size: few; V: TRBV4-3